This entry lists 6 T cell receptor beta chains sequenced from one sample in a study of T-cell memory formation after mild COVID-19. Each CDR3 protein is one row after TCRdb ran MiXCR on the 5' RACE reads. The sample holds about 160,000 distinct CDR3 sequences, about 28% seen once. The sequenced material came from PBMCs or a T cell subset sorted from them (not recorded which). The source is an adult woman who had mild COVID-19 (a few samples of this study predate the infection). Cell type and time point are not known.

This clonotype has more than one count but fewer than ten. The genes are TRBV7-2 and TRBJ2-3; D might be TRBD1 or TRBD2, each matching 5 bases. V lost 4 bases and J lost 7, with 12 bases in between. This CDR3 has 13 amino acids. Germline V lookup: CDR1 SGHTA, CDR2 FQGNSA. The CDR3 nucleotides read TGTGCCAGCAGCTACGGGGCAGGGTATACGCAGTATTTT. Its protein is CASSYGAGYTQYF.

The V gene is TRBV7-2, the J gene TRBJ1-2, with 7 bases identical to TRBD1. The germline CDR1 and CDR2 sequences are SGHTA and FQGNSA. This CDR3 has 15 amino acids. Trimming removed 5 bases from V and 5 bases from J; junction bases left unmatched: 11. As DNA, the CDR3 is TGTGCCAGCAGCGAGACAGGGAACCTCCCATATGGCTACACCTTC. This translates into CASSETGNLPYGYTF.

The chain has TRBV5-1 and TRBJ2-3; 9 nucleotides match TRBD2. V shed 0 bases, J shed 5 bases, and the junction held 10 bases outside the gene matches. The CDR3 loop spans 17 amino acids. Germline-derived CDR1 and CDR2 are SGHRS and YFSETQ. The CDR3 bases are TGCGCCAGCAGCTTGGTTAGCGGGGGCCCTACAAAAGATACGCAGTATTTT. Translated, it gives CASSLVSGGPTKDTQYF.

This clonotype turned up a few times. The rearrangement joins TRBV7-9 to TRBJ2-1; TRBD1 aligns across 8 bases. The J segment lost 12 bases and the V segment lost 1 base, leaving 2 bases of the junction unmatched. The germline gives CDR1 SEHNR, CDR2 FQNEAQ (reference sequence). The CDR3 contains 12 residues. CDR3 amino acids: CASSLGQGTQFF. In nucleotides, the CDR3 is TGTGCCAGCAGCTTAGGACAGGGGACGCAGTTCTTC.

This clonotype was counted only a few times. The J gene is TRBJ2-1, the V gene TRBV4-1; no clear D. This CDR3 has 13 amino acids. Germline CDR1 is MGHRA and CDR2 is YSYEKL. Trimming shortened V by 2 bases and J by 0 bases, and 2 bases separated the two germline ends. The CDR3, as DNA: TGCGCCAGCAGCCAAAGCTCCTACAATGAGCAGTTCTTC. Its protein is CASSQSSYNEQFF.

This chain joins TRBV7-2 and TRBJ2-1; a weak D match, TRBD2 (5 bases). The V gene lost 4 bases and the J gene lost 12 bases, with 16 bases spanning the gap. There are 13 residues in the CDR3. The germline V gene has CDR1 SGHTA and CDR2 FQGNSA. CDR3 sequence: CASSSRVGKGQFF. In nucleotides, the CDR3 is TGTGCCAGCAGCTCGAGGGTAGGGAAGGGGCAGTTCTTC.